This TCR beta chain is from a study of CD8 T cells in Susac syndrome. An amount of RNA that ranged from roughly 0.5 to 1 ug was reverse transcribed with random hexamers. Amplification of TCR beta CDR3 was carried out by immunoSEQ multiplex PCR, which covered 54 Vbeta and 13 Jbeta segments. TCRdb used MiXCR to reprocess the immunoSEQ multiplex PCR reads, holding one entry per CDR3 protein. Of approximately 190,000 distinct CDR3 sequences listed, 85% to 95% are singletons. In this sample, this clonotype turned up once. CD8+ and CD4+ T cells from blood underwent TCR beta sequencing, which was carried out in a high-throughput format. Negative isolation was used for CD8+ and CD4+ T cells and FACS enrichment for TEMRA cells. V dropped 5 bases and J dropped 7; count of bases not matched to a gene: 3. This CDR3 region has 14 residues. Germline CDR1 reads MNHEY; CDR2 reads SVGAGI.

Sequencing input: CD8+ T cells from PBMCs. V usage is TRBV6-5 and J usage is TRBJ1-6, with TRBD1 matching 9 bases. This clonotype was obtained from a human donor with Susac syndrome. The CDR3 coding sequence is TGTGCCAGCAGTCGCGGACAGGGGAATTCACCCCTCCACTTT. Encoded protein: CASSRGQGNSPLHF.